This is a list of T cell receptor beta chains from one sample in a study of blood T cells in healthy people across ages. A single record per CDR3 protein comes from TCRdb applying MiXCR to the 5' RACE reads. The data hold 1.6 million or so distinct CDR3 sequences, with about 35% observed a single time. What was sequenced was blood. These receptors were taken from a woman aged 25 to 39 in good health. Each CDR3 is given with its conserved first and last residue. D genes are given only for firm matches. The size entry is marked missing in some rows and otherwise reads once, few, many or a size class.

d_gene	v_gene	j_gene	abundance	len	CDR3aa	CDR3nt
TRBD2	TRBV20-1	TRBJ2-3	NA	12	CSARTGGGGQYF	TGCAGTGCCCGGACTGGCGGGGGAGGGCAGTATTTT
TRBD2	TRBV5-1	TRBJ2-1	few	16	CASRFGGGTIHNEQFF	TGCGCCAGCAGATTTGGGGGGGGGACCATTCACAATGAGCAGTTCTTC
NA	TRBV5-1	TRBJ2-3	NA	17	CASSRPGVASNTDTQYF	TGCGCCAGCAGCCGCCCCGGGGTTGCCTCTAACACAGATACGCAGTATTTT
NA	TRBV18	TRBJ2-5	few	14	CASSPPFSQETQYF	TGTGCCAGCTCACCACCGTTCAGCCAAGAGACCCAGTACTTC
NA	TRBV4-1	TRBJ2-3	many	15	CASSQEGTRTDTQYF	TGCGCCAGCAGCCAAGAAGGCACCAGAACAGATACGCAGTATTTT
TRBD1	TRBV20-1	TRBJ1-1	once	15	CSAFGQGGFGTEAFF	TGCAGTGCTTTCGGACAGGGTGGGTTTGGCACTGAAGCTTTCTTT
NA	TRBV10-3	TRBJ2-5	few	13	CAIRALGLETQYF	TGTGCCATCAGGGCCCTAGGGTTAGAGACCCAGTACTTC
NA	TRBV7-2	TRBJ2-5	few	13	CASSWDPQETQYF	TGTGCCAGCAGCTGGGATCCTCAAGAGACCCAGTACTTC
TRBD2	TRBV20-1	TRBJ2-3	NA	19	CSAIGLAGELDQVTDTQYF	TGCAGTGCTATTGGACTAGCGGGAGAGCTTGATCAGGTCACAGATACGCAGTATTTT
NA	TRBV10-3	TRBJ2-1	few	15	CAISGINSLSNEQFF	TGTGCCATCAGCGGGATCAACTCCCTCAGCAATGAGCAGTTCTTC
NA	TRBV2	TRBJ1-1	NA	14	CASAGRGGATEAFF	TGTGCCAGCGCCGGCCGGGGGGGGGCCACTGAAGCTTTCTTT
TRBD1	TRBV5-1	TRBJ1-5	few	14	CASSAGGSDQPQHF	TGCGCCAGCAGCGCAGGGGGCTCTGATCAGCCCCAGCATTTT
NA	TRBV9	TRBJ1-2	many	15	CASSVVGTPGGGYTF	TGTGCCAGCAGCGTAGTCGGGACTCCCGGCGGTGGCTACACCTTC
NA	TRBV11-2	TRBJ2-7	few	18	CASSLKGGLGAYSYEQYF	TGTGCCAGCAGCTTAAAAGGGGGTCTTGGGGCGTACTCCTACGAGCAGTACTTC
TRBD1	TRBV20-1	TRBJ1-1	once	14	CSARGVGGRTEAFF	TGCAGTGCTAGGGGCGTAGGGGGCCGGACTGAAGCTTTCTTT
TRBD1	TRBV20-1	TRBJ1-5	NA	15	CSASQTGDGNQPRHF	TGCAGTGCTAGTCAAACAGGGGACGGCAATCAGCCCCGGCATTTT
NA	TRBV24-1	TRBJ1-1	NA	13	CACRRTSDTEAFF	TGTGCCTGCCGACGTACATCGGACACTGAAGCTTTCTTT
NA	TRBV30	TRBJ2-7	few	14	CAWMLRADPYEQYF	TGTGCCTGGATGTTGCGAGCGGATCCCTACGAGCAGTACTTC
NA	TRBV4-2	TRBJ1-2	NA	14	CASSQEVSGPGYTF	TGTGCCAGCAGCCAAGAAGTTTCGGGTCCGGGCTACACCTTC
TRBD2	TRBV4-2	TRBJ2-4	few	15	CASSQTSGGVNIQYF	TGTGCCAGCAGCCAGACTAGCGGGGGGGTCAACATTCAGTACTTC
TRBD2	TRBV6-5	TRBJ2-1	NA	15	CASSQTSAPYNEQFF	TGTGCCAGCAGCCAGACTAGCGCTCCCTACAATGAGCAGTTCTTC
NA	TRBV2	TRBJ2-7	few	14	CASTWQESSYEQYF	TGTGCCAGCACCTGGCAGGAAAGCTCCTACGAGCAGTACTTC
NA	TRBV20-1	TRBJ2-1	NA	14	CSASGSDFYNEQFF	TGCAGTGCTAGCGGGAGTGACTTTTACAATGAGCAGTTCTTC
TRBD2	TRBV6-6	TRBJ2-6	many	17	CASSYSAGTSGANVLTF	TGTGCCAGCAGTTACTCAGCGGGAACCTCTGGGGCCAACGTCCTGACTTTC
NA	TRBV7-3	TRBJ2-3	many	14	CASSLTSGTDTQYF	TGTGCCAGCAGCTTAACTAGCGGCACAGATACGCAGTATTTT
NA	TRBV5-1	TRBJ2-7	few	16	CASSLGGAPSSYEQYF	TGCGCCAGCAGCTTGGGAGGGGCTCCAAGTTCCTACGAGCAGTACTTC
NA	TRBV27	TRBJ2-3	once	16	CASSATRLGGTGTQYF	TGTGCCAGCAGTGCTACCAGGCTTGGGGGCACAGGTACGCAGTATTTT
NA	TRBV4-2	TRBJ2-3	few	13	CASSQGQPMEQYF	TGTGCCAGCAGCCAAGGGCAACCTATGGAACAGTATTTT
NA	TRBV20-1	TRBJ1-5	few	17	CSARAPRITPMWKPQHF	TGCAGTGCTAGAGCCCCCAGAATCACCCCTATGTGGAAGCCCCAGCATTTT
NA	TRBV27	TRBJ1-1	few	15	CASSFNPYLNTEAFF	TGTGCCAGCAGTTTTAACCCATATTTGAACACTGAAGCTTTCTTT
NA	TRBV27	TRBJ2-3	NA	17	CASSPGLARALTDTQYF	TGTGCCAGCAGTCCAGGACTCGCACGGGCCCTCACAGATACGCAGTATTTT
TRBD2	TRBV7-9	TRBJ2-1	NA	17	CASSSGTSGRDYNEQFF	TGTGCCAGCAGCTCCGGGACTAGCGGGAGGGATTACAATGAGCAGTTCTTC
TRBD1	TRBV9	TRBJ2-1	NA	17	CASSVQLKTGVGNEQFF	TGTGCCAGCAGCGTTCAATTGAAGACAGGGGTTGGGAATGAGCAGTTCTTC
NA	TRBV20-1	TRBJ2-7	NA	13	CSAPTGTKDEQYF	TGCAGTGCTCCCACCGGGACGAAGGACGAGCAGTACTTC
NA	TRBV25-1	TRBJ2-7	many	14	CASSPPGLGYEQYF	TGTGCCAGCAGTCCACCCGGGCTGGGGTACGAGCAGTACTTC
NA	TRBV3-1	TRBJ2-1	NA	13	CASSPGAGLEQFF	TGTGCCAGCAGCCCGGGGGCGGGGCTAGAGCAGTTCTTC
TRBD2	TRBV10-3	TRBJ2-1	few	15	CAISTSGGTYNEQFF	TGTGCCATTTCGACTAGCGGGGGGACTTACAATGAGCAGTTCTTC
TRBD2	TRBV15	TRBJ2-1	few	14	CATNKASGYNEQFF	TGTGCCACCAATAAGGCTAGCGGCTACAATGAGCAGTTCTTC
NA	TRBV28	TRBJ2-7	few	13	CASSLVKSYEQYF	TGTGCCAGCAGTTTGGTCAAATCCTACGAGCAGTACTTC
TRBD1	TRBV10-3	TRBJ1-6	NA	15	CATVPETGGGSPLHF	TGTGCCACCGTTCCCGAGACAGGGGGAGGTTCACCCCTCCACTTT
TRBD1	TRBV5-1	TRBJ2-7	few	16	CASSLSGTGEGYEQYF	TGCGCCAGCAGCTTATCCGGGACAGGGGAGGGGTACGAGCAGTACTTC
NA	TRBV2	TRBJ2-3	few	15	CASRETGKSTDTQYF	TGTGCCAGCCGAGAAACAGGGAAAAGCACAGATACGCAGTATTTT
NA	TRBV9	TRBJ1-5	NA	11	CANSEWRPQHF	TGTGCCAACAGCGAGTGGCGGCCCCAGCATTTT
TRBD1	TRBV20-1	TRBJ1-4	many	13	CSASGTGDEKLFF	TGCAGTGCCTCCGGGACAGGGGATGAAAAACTGTTTTTT
TRBD2	TRBV4-1	TRBJ2-1	many	16	CASSQARASGSNEQFF	TGCGCCAGCAGCCAAGCCCGGGCTAGCGGTTCCAATGAGCAGTTCTTC
TRBD1	TRBV4-1	TRBJ2-5	NA	17	CASSQHTPSQGAETQYF	TGCGCCAGCAGCCAACACACCCCTTCACAGGGGGCAGAGACCCAGTACTTC
NA	TRBV28	TRBJ2-7	many	14	CASSSGYRGGEQYF	TGTGCCAGCAGTTCTGGTTACAGGGGGGGAGAGCAGTACTTC
TRBD1	TRBV29-1	TRBJ2-3	many	15	CSIQGKGFGTDTQYF	TGCAGCATACAGGGGAAAGGGTTCGGAACAGATACGCAGTATTTT
NA	TRBV4-1	TRBJ2-3	NA	15	CASSSWETSTDTQYF	TGCGCCAGCAGCTCTTGGGAGACTAGCACAGATACGCAGTATTTT